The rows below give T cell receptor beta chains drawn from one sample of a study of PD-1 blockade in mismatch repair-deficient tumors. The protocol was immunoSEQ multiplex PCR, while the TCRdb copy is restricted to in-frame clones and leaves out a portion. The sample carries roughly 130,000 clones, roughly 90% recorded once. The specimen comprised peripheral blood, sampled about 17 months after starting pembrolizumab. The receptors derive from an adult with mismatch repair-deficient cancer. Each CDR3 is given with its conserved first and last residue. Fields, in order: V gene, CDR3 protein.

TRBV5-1,CASSASGGAYGYTF
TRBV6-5,CASHLDPSRGEQFF
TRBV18,CASSPRESKGYTF
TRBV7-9,CASSLRQGEDTEAFF
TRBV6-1,CASSEGPYRVRVRGEQFF
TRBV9,CASSADNYNEQFF
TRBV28,CASSPIGNTEAFF
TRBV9,CASSVGTGGSYEQYF
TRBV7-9,CASSWRVVTGELFF
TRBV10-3,CAISVGDNEQFF
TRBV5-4,CASSRPDTGELFF
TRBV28,CASSTVVVTNEKLFF
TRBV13,CASSLGRQGGTGELFF
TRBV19,CASTQGYYGYTF
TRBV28,CASSLRGTGGKETQYF
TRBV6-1,CASSEYTGQNYGYTF
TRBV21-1,CASSKYIPRRLAGESTGELFF
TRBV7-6,CASSLGGGQGLSYEQYF
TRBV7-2,CASSLFRNEQFF
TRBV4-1,CASSQGQGAYEQYF